The clone carrying this T cell receptor (beta chain) was seen a handful of times. In germline, CDR1 is ENHRY, CDR2 SYGVKD. The CDR3 totals 16 residues. V gave up 3 bases and J gave up 2 bases; unmatched junction bases: 5. TCRdb re-called the 5' RACE reads with MiXCR, one entry per CDR3 protein. The table has 250,000 to 350,000 distinct CDR3 sequences, roughly an eighth seen once. This entry comes from a study of T-cell memory formation after mild COVID-19. Study details: Across donors, TCR clusters were largely donor specific.

The specimen was PBMCs or a T cell subset sorted from them (not recorded which). The receptor's source is a man younger than 35 who had mild COVID-19 (a few samples of this study predate the infection). Cell type and time point are not known. This chain joins TRBV10-3 and TRBJ2-3; 10 bases agree with TRBD2. As DNA, the CDR3 is TGTGCCATCAGTGAACCCACTAGCGGGGCCACAGATACGCAGTATTTT. Translation: CAISEPTSGATDTQYF.